The 28 T cell receptor beta chains below come from one sample, sequenced in a study of shared clonotypes between healthy human individuals. Clones were sequenced by immunoSEQ multiplex PCR, and TCRdb holds only the in-frame ones, with some missing. The data show approximately 500,000 clones, less than 85% seen once. Sequenced input: PBMCs. These receptors originate from a woman in her 40s in good health. Some clones in this sample may be carry-over from other donors' samples.

The chain combines TRBV19 with TRBJ2-5, with 8 nucleotides matching TRBD2. The germline CDR1 and CDR2 sequences are LNHDA and SQIVND (reference sequence). The CDR3 covers 14 residues. V shed 6 bases and J 2 bases; nucleotides not matched to a gene: 5. In DNA, the CDR3 is TGTGCCAGTAGCGTGGGCGGGGGGCAAGAGACCCAGTACTTC. Protein product: CASSVGGGQETQYF.

In this sample, this clone turned up once. The rearrangement links TRBV5-4 to TRBJ2-5, with a weak D call TRBD2 (6 bases). Per germline, CDR1 SGHNT and CDR2 YYREEE (reference sequence). The CDR3 loop spans 15 amino acids. V dropped 4 bases and J dropped 3 bases, with 16 bases sitting between them. The CDR3 sequence: CASSPDLAAEETQYF. The CDR3 nucleotides are TGTGCCAGCAGCCCAGACTTAGCGGCCGAAGAGACCCAGTACTTC. Full variable domain (rest looked up from reference TRBV5-4 and TRBJ2-5): ETGVTQSPTHLIKTRGQQVTLRCSSQSGHNTVSWYQQALGQGPQFIFQYYREEENGRGNFPPRFSGLQFPNYSSELNVNALELDDSALYLCASSPDLAAEETQYFGPGTRLLVL.

J is TRBJ2-7 and V is TRBV7-9; D is ambiguous. The CDR3 is made up of 11 amino acids. Germline V gives CDR1 SEHNR, CDR2 FQNEAQ (reference sequence). Trimming took 5 bases from V and 9 from J, leaving 11 bases between them. Here the CDR3 DNA reads TGTGCCAGCAGCCCAGACGGACGGCAGTACTTC. This encodes CASSPDGRQYF.

The V call is TRBV30, the J call TRBJ1-2; D may be TRBD1 (5 bases). The CDR3 extends over 14 amino acids. Trimming removed 0 bases from V and 3 bases from J, with 11 bases in between. Germline V lookup: CDR1 GTSNPN, CDR2 SVGIG (reference sequence). DNA for the CDR3: TGTGCCTGGAGTGTGGGGGTACCCGACTATGGCTACACCTTC. Its protein product is CAWSVGVPDYGYTF.

This clone was picked up a small number of times. The chain couples TRBV19 to TRBJ2-1, with D unresolved. CDR1 is LNHDA and CDR2 is SQIVND in the germline V gene (reference sequence). The V gene lost 4 bases and the J gene lost 0 bases, with 10 bases spanning the gap. The CDR3 length is 15 residues. The CDR3 coding sequence is TGTGCCAGTAGTAGTCCGGAATCCTCCTACAATGAGCAGTTCTTC. It encodes CASSSPESSYNEQFF.

This clone was observed once. The rearrangement joins TRBV7-2 to TRBJ2-2, with TRBD1 matching over 8 bases. The germline CDR1 and CDR2 sequences are SGHTA and FQGNSA. This CDR3 is built from 16 residues. The trim removed 4 bases at V and 3 bases at J, leaving 7 bases unmatched. CDR3 protein: CASSSRQGYDTGELFF. CDR3 bases: TGTGCCAGCAGCTCCAGACAGGGGTATGACACCGGGGAGCTGTTTTTT.

This chain connects TRBV19 to TRBJ2-1; 10 bases match TRBD1. The CDR3 has 17 amino acids. V lost 0 bases and J lost 5; bases outside the gene matches: 7. Looked up from germline, CDR1 is LNHDA and CDR2 is SQIVND (reference sequence). The CDR3 is CASSIDRGTGANNEQFF. The DNA for the CDR3 is TGTGCCAGTAGTATAGATCGGGGGACAGGGGCAAACAATGAGCAGTTCTTC.

This clone showed up just a few times. The chain employs TRBV11-2 and TRBJ2-7; tentative D call: TRBD2 (5 bases). Trimming left V 5 bases short and J 0 bases short, with 14 bases between. Germline CDR1 and CDR2: SGHAT and FQNNGV. CDR3 size: 15 residues. The CDR3 spells CASSHRGGLSYEQYF. CDR3 DNA sequence: TGTGCCAGCAGCCACCGAGGCGGGCTCTCCTACGAGCAGTACTTC.

Points on this clone: The sample carries other DNA sequences with the same CDR3. The chain recombines TRBV7-9 with TRBJ2-5; no clear D gene. The CDR3 has 13 residues. In germline, CDR1 is SEHNR, CDR2 FQNEAQ (reference sequence). V shed 2 bases and J shed 4 bases, with 8 bases lying between them. CDR3 DNA sequence: TGTGCCAGCAGCTTAAACGGTGGAGAGACCCAGTACTTC. Translating it yields CASSLNGGETQYF.

The J gene is TRBJ2-7, the V gene TRBV9, with 9 positions matching TRBD1. Unmatched junction bases numbered 6, after V lost 6 bases and J lost 5 bases. The CDR3 totals 13 residues. CDR1 SGDLS and CDR2 YYNGEE come from the germline V gene. CDR3 sequence: CASNNRGLDEQYF. The CDR3 coding sequence is TGTGCCAGCAATAACAGGGGGCTCGACGAGCAGTACTTC.

J is TRBJ2-7 and V is TRBV7-6, with D maybe TRBD1 (6 bases). The V gene lost 1 base and the J gene lost 5 bases, with 12 bases spanning the gap. This CDR3 region has 14 residues. Germline CDR1 is SGHVS and CDR2 is FNYEAQ. The CDR3 is CASSLVGTGNEQYF. In DNA, the CDR3 is TGTGCCAGCAGCTTAGTGGGTACAGGGAACGAGCAGTACTTC.

The gene calls are TRBV27 and TRBJ1-1, with D perhaps matching TRBD1 (6 bases). The length of the CDR3 is 18 residues. Per the germline V gene, CDR1 is MNHEY and CDR2 is SMNVEV (reference sequence). V lost 0 bases and J lost 1, with 18 bases in between. The CDR3, as DNA: TGTGCCAGCAGTTTATCCCGAGGGGGACGGTCGTGGAACACTGAAGCTTTCTTT. It codes for CASSLSRGGRSWNTEAFF.

V usage is TRBV30 and J usage is TRBJ2-7, with D perhaps given as TRBD1 or TRBD2 (5 bases each). Looked up from germline, CDR1 is GTSNPN and CDR2 is SVGIG (reference sequence). The CDR3 runs to 16 residues. Trimming removed 0 bases at V and 1 base at J, with 16 bases between. CDR3 bases: TGTGCCTGGAGTGTACCCCCCGGGACGGTGTCCTACGAGCAGTACTTC. It is translated as CAWSVPPGTVSYEQYF.

The chain combines TRBV27 with TRBJ2-7, with 12 bases identical to TRBD2. Germline-derived CDR1 and CDR2 are MNHEY and SMNVEV (reference sequence). The CDR3 has 17 residues. The ends lost 5 bases at V and 0 bases at J; junction bases unmatched: 8. As DNA, the CDR3 is TGTGCCAGCAGTCCGGCCCGGACTAGCGGGAACTCCTACGAGCAGTACTTC. Its protein is CASSPARTSGNSYEQYF.

The rearrangement joins TRBV30 to TRBJ1-5, with 10 bases lining up with TRBD1. Germline V CDR1 and CDR2: GTSNPN, SVGIG (reference sequence). V dropped 5 bases and J dropped 2; count of bases not matched to a gene: 6. The CDR3 has 15 residues. The chain's CDR3 is CAWAGTGVRNQPQHF. The CDR3 DNA follows: TGTGCCTGGGCCGGGACAGGGGTGCGCAATCAGCCCCAGCATTTT.

This clone was found once. The rearrangement joins TRBV15 to TRBJ2-2, with a weak D call TRBD2 (5 bases). Germline V gene data show CDR1 as LNHNV and CDR2 as YYDKDF (reference sequence). V was cut by 0 bases and J by 1 base, with 15 bases left in between. There are 18 residues in the CDR3. CDR3 residues: CATSRDRAGWGNTGELFF. The CDR3 bases are TGTGCCACCAGCAGAGATCGGGCGGGTTGGGGGAACACCGGGGAGCTGTTTTTT.

The gene calls are TRBV7-2 and TRBJ2-7; D remains ambiguous. Germline V gene lookup returns CDR1 SGHTA and CDR2 FQGNSA. V lost 1 base to trimming and J lost 0 bases, with 7 bases between them. CDR3 length: 14 residues. This CDR3 is CASSLERTSYEQYF. The CDR3 nucleotides are TGTGCCAGCAGCTTAGAAAGGACCTCCTACGAGCAGTACTTC. The full variable domain, rest sourced from reference TRBV7-2 and TRBJ2-7, is GAGVSQSPSNKVTEKGKDVELRCDPISGHTALYWYRQSLGQGLEFLIYFQGNSAPDKSGLPSDRFSAERTGGSVSTLTIQRTQQEDSAVYLCASSLERTSYEQYFGPGTRLTVT.

The rearrangement uses TRBV7-2 and TRBJ2-7; 8 positions agree with TRBD1. With V trimmed by 2 bases and J by 4 bases, 1 base remained unmatched. The CDR3 covers 13 residues. Germline V gene lookup returns CDR1 SGHTA and CDR2 FQGNSA. This CDR3 is CASSLYRGYEQYF. CDR3 DNA: TGTGCCAGCAGCTTATACAGGGGGTACGAGCAGTACTTC. The variable domain in full, completed from reference TRBV7-2 and TRBJ2-7, reads GAGVSQSPSNKVTEKGKDVELRCDPISGHTALYWYRQSLGQGLEFLIYFQGNSAPDKSGLPSDRFSAERTGGSVSTLTIQRTQQEDSAVYLCASSLYRGYEQYFGPGTRLTVT.

The chain recombines TRBV30 with TRBJ2-7; 14 bases line up with TRBD2. CDR3 length: 17 amino acids. Germline CDR1 is GTSNPN and CDR2 is SVGIG (reference sequence). The J segment lost 3 bases and the V segment lost 0 bases, leaving 7 bases of the junction unmatched. CDR3 in amino acids: CAWSVFRTSGRNYEQYF. The CDR3 DNA follows: TGTGCCTGGAGTGTATTTAGGACTAGCGGGAGGAACTACGAGCAGTACTTC. Full variable domain (rest looked up from reference TRBV30 and TRBJ2-7): SQTIHQWPATLVQPVGSPLSLECTVEGTSNPNLYWYRQAAGRGLQLLFYSVGIGQISSEVPQNLSASRPQDRQFILSSKKLLLSDSGFYLCAWSVFRTSGRNYEQYFGPGTRLTVT.

This chain joins TRBV28 and TRBJ1-1; tentatively, D is TRBD1 (6 bases). The CDR3 has 13 residues. Germline CDR1 and CDR2: MDHEN and SYDVKM. V shed 6 bases and J shed 11 bases, with 19 bases lying between them. The CDR3 DNA reads as TGTGCCAGCAGGAAGGGCAGGGCAACAGGGGCTTTCTTT. Its protein product is CASRKGRATGAFF.

The chain joins TRBV6-5 to TRBJ2-5, with D possibly called TRBD1 or TRBD2 (6 bases each). The germline V and J ends were trimmed by 11 bases and 1 base, with 11 bases remaining between them. In germline, CDR1 is MNHEY, CDR2 SVGAGI. The CDR3 length is 12 residues. DNA of the CDR3: TGTGCCGCAAGGGGGGCCCAAGAGACCCAGTACTTC. Amino acids: CAARGAQETQYF.

V is TRBV28 and J is TRBJ2-1, with 7 nucleotides matching TRBD2. The CDR3 is made up of 17 amino acids. The germline V gene has CDR1 MDHEN and CDR2 SYDVKM. The trim removed 7 bases at V and 4 bases at J, leaving 16 bases unmatched. The CDR3 region has the DNA TGTGCCAGCACCCCTCTTTCGATAGCGGGTATTTACAATGAGCAGTTCTTC. Amino acids: CASTPLSIAGIYNEQFF.

This clone was seen only a few times. The chain has TRBV29-1 and TRBJ2-2, with unresolved D. Trimming pared 6 bases from V and 0 bases from J, leaving 11 bases between. The CDR3 length is 14 residues. Germline values: CDR1 SQVTM, CDR2 ANQGSEA. For the CDR3, the DNA is TGCAGCGTGAGGAAGAGTGCGAACACCGGGGAGCTGTTTTTT. Translation: CSVRKSANTGELFF.

V and J are TRBV6-5 and TRBJ1-2; no clear D. The germline gives CDR1 MNHEY, CDR2 SVGAGI. The germline V and J ends were trimmed by 6 bases and 2 bases, with 10 bases remaining between them. The CDR3 has 13 amino acids. For the CDR3, the DNA is TGTGCCAGCAGCCCCGGGGAGAACTATGGCTACACCTTC. It codes for CASSPGENYGYTF.

This clone came up once. The rearrangement joins TRBV5-1 to TRBJ1-2; 7 bases fit TRBD1. The V and J ends lost 2 bases and 6 bases, in that order; junction bases with no gene match: 7. Germline CDR1 SGHRS, CDR2 YFSETQ. The CDR3 is made up of 14 amino acids. CDR3 DNA sequence: TGCGCCAGCAGCTTTGGGACAGCGAACCATGGCTACACCTTC. This translates into CASSFGTANHGYTF.

This clone was seen only once. The junction and the germline gene differ at one end; a read error may be behind it. The chain uses TRBV7-9 and TRBJ2-7; TRBD2 matches at 8 bases. Germline-derived CDR1 and CDR2 are SEHNR and FQNEAQ (reference sequence). The CDR3 extends over 15 amino acids. This CDR3 reads CASSVAGTSSYEQYF. The CDR3 bases are TGTGCCAGCAGCGTAGCCGGGACTAGCTCCTACGAGCAGTACTTC.

This chain joins TRBV11-1 and TRBJ1-2; TRBD1 is a possible D gene (5 bases). Trimming shortened V by 5 bases and J by 5 bases, and 12 bases separated the two germline ends. Germline-derived CDR1 and CDR2 are SGHAT and FQDESV (reference sequence). CDR3 length: 13 amino acids. The CDR3 loop reads CASSPGTEYGYTF. The CDR3 bases are TGTGCCAGCAGCCCGGGGACGGAATATGGCTACACCTTC.

The CDR3 reads CASNVGAAGVPDTQYF. CDR3 DNA sequence: TGTGCCAGCAATGTAGGGGCCGCCGGCGTACCAGATACGCAGTATTTT. The chain carries TRBV6-6 and TRBJ2-3; the D gene is possibly TRBD1 (5 bases). This CDR3 has 16 amino acids. Deletions cut 7 bases from V and 4 bases from J, with 21 bases between. The germline CDR1 and CDR2 sequences are MNHNY and SVGAGI (reference sequence).